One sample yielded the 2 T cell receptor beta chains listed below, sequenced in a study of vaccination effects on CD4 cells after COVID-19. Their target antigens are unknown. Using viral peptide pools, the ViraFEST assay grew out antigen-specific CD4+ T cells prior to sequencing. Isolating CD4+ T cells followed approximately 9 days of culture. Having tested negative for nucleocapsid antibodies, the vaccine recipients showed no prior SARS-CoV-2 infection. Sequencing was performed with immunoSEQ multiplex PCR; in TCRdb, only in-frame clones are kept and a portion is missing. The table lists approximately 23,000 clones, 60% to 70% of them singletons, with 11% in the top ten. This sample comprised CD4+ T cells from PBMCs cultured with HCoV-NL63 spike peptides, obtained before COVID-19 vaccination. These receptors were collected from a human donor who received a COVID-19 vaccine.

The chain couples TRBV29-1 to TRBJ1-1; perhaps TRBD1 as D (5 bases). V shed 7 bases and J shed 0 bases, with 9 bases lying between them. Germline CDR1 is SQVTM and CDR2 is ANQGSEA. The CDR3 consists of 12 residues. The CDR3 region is CSGGILNTEAFF. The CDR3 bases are TGCAGCGGGGGGATTTTGAACACTGAAGCTTTCTTT. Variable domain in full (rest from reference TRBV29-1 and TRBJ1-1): SAVISQKPSRDICQRGTSLTIQCQVDSQVTMMFWYRQQPGQSLTLIATANQGSEATYESGFVIDKFPISRPNLTFSTLTVSNMSPEDSSIYLCSGGILNTEAFFGQGTRLTVV.

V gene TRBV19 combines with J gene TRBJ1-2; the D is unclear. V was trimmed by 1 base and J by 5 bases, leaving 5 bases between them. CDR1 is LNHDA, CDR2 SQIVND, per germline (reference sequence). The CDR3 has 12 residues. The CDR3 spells CASSIGPYGYTF. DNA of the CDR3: TGTGCCAGTAGTATAGGGCCGTATGGCTACACCTTC.